The 21 T cell receptor beta chains in this list originate from one sample, sequenced in a study of blood T cell repertoires in COVID-19. Generated by immunoSEQ multiplex PCR, the TCRdb table keeps only in-frame clones and is missing some. The repertoire holds about 130,000 clones, with about 70% as singletons. The sequenced sample was peripheral blood. The receptors derive from a woman in her 70s with acute or convalescent COVID-19.

The V call is TRBV7-3, the J call TRBJ2-1, with TRBD1 identical over 7 bases. V lost 4 bases and J lost 8; bases outside the gene matches: 5. The CDR3 totals 13 residues. Germline values: CDR1 SGHTA, CDR2 FQGTGA. The CDR3 DNA reads TGTGCCAGCAGCTCGACAGGGTGGGATGAGCAGTTCTTC. Its protein product is CASSSTGWDEQFF.

J is TRBJ1-2 and V is TRBV10-2, with 7 positions matching TRBD1. The CDR3 is 15 amino acids. Germline V gene lookup returns CDR1 WSHSY and CDR2 SAAADI. Trimming at V came to 0 bases and at J to 3 bases, leaving 4 bases not matched to a gene. The CDR3 loop reads CASSESRGGHYGYTF. The CDR3 region has the DNA TGCGCCAGCAGTGAGTCAAGAGGGGGCCACTATGGCTACACCTTC.

The gene calls are TRBV27 and TRBJ2-3, with no clear D. The V gene's germline CDR1 is MNHEY and CDR2 SMNVEV (reference sequence). V shed 8 bases and J shed 0 bases, with 15 bases lying between them. The CDR3 covers 15 residues. DNA for the CDR3: TGTGCCAGCGGTAGTAGTCGATCTAGCACAGATACGCAGTATTTT. Its translation: CASGSSRSSTDTQYF.

The J gene is TRBJ2-1, the V gene TRBV3-1 (or the pseudogene TRBV3-2); 13 bases map to TRBD2. V lost 0 bases, J lost 8 bases, and 13 bases stayed unmatched. The CDR3 covers 19 residues. The germline V gene has CDR1 LGHDT and CDR2 YNNKEL (reference sequence). The CDR3 sequence is CASSQDLQLAGGQFHEQFF. CDR3 DNA: TGTGCCAGCAGCCAAGATCTTCAACTAGCGGGGGGGCAATTCCATGAGCAGTTCTTC.

The rearrangement uses TRBV5-6 and TRBJ2-3, with 8 nucleotides matching TRBD1. The germline V gene has CDR1 SGHDT and CDR2 YYEEEE. V lost 7 bases and J lost 4; bases outside the gene matches: 5. The CDR3 loop spans 13 amino acids. The CDR3 nucleotides read TGTGCCAGCCATGACAGGGGTGCAGATACGCAGTATTTT. Amino acid sequence: CASHDRGADTQYF.

J is TRBJ1-4 and V is TRBV4-3, with D tentatively TRBD1 (5 bases). Germline CDR1 reads LGHNA; CDR2 reads YSLEER. V was clipped by 4 bases and J by 8 bases, with 17 bases between them. The CDR3 spans 15 residues. CDR3 sequence: CASSREQGQAEKLFF. CDR3 nucleotide sequence: TGCGCCAGCAGCCGAGAGCAGGGCCAGGCCGAAAAACTGTTTTTT.

The chain joins TRBV24-1 to TRBJ2-5; possibly TRBD1 for D (6 bases). Germline V gene sequence: CDR1 KGHDR, CDR2 SFDVKD. V gave up 1 base and J gave up 5 bases, with 13 bases separating them. The CDR3 sequence is 15 residues long. The CDR3 region has the DNA TGTGCCACCAGTGATTTTGCAGGGGCCGGGGAGACCCAGTACTTC. It translates to CATSDFAGAGETQYF.

The V gene is TRBV10-3, the J gene TRBJ1-5; D possibly corresponds to TRBD1 (5 bases). Germline V gene sequence: CDR1 ENHRY, CDR2 SYGVKD. The CDR3 is 16 amino acids. Trimming stripped 2 bases from V and 1 base from J, with 12 bases between. This CDR3 is CAISEKLTDSNQPQHF. The CDR3 DNA reads TGTGCCATCAGTGAGAAGCTGACAGACAGCAATCAGCCCCAGCATTTT.

This chain connects TRBV6-5 to TRBJ1-4, with D maybe TRBD1 (6 bases). Trimming pared 6 bases from V and 4 bases from J, leaving 9 bases between. CDR1 is MNHEY, CDR2 SVGAGI, per germline. The CDR3 spans 13 residues. CDR3 residues: CASRPGVNEKLFF. CDR3 nucleotide sequence: TGTGCCAGCAGGCCAGGGGTTAATGAAAAACTGTTTTTT.

On this clone: The same CDR3 arises from other DNA sequences in this sample as well. The genes are TRBV28 and TRBJ2-3; possibly TRBD1 for D (6 bases). Germline V CDR1 and CDR2: MDHEN, SYDVKM. The V end lost 2 bases, the J end lost 3 bases, and 6 bases lay between the germline ends. This CDR3 has 13 amino acids. CDR3 DNA sequence: TGTGCCAGCAGTTTACAGGGGACAGATACGCAGTATTTT. Residues: CASSLQGTDTQYF.

The CDR3 protein is CASSQSRGYGYTF. The CDR3 region has the DNA TGCGCCAGCAGTCAATCGCGTGGTTATGGCTACACCTTC. The genes are TRBV23-1 and TRBJ1-2; D unclear. TRBV23-1 is assigned to the ORF class and has an uncertain function. V lost 0 bases and J lost 5, with 7 bases in between. The CDR3 covers 13 residues.

This chain joins TRBV28 and TRBJ2-7; 8 nucleotides agree with TRBD2. The V segment lost 3 bases and the J segment 3 bases; nucleotides outside the gene matches: 4. The CDR3 totals 14 residues. Germline CDR1 is MDHEN and CDR2 is SYDVKM. CDR3 coding DNA: TGTGCCAGCAGTTTTAGCGGGGACTACTACGAGCAGTACTTC. It is translated as CASSFSGDYYEQYF.

This clone was seen a handful of times. V usage is TRBV5-5 and J usage is TRBJ1-2; 7 nucleotides match TRBD1. Trimming at V came to 4 bases and at J to 2 bases, leaving 2 bases not matched to a gene. The CDR3 is 13 residues long. The germline gives CDR1 SGHKS, CDR2 YYEKEE (reference sequence). CDR3 nucleotides: TGTGCCAGCAGCCGGGACAGAAACTATGGCTACACCTTC. Translation gives CASSRDRNYGYTF.

The chain has TRBV7-9 and TRBJ2-3; TRBD1 matches at 7 bases. The J segment lost 3 bases and the V segment lost 7 bases, leaving 16 bases of the junction unmatched. Germline V gene data show CDR1 as SEHNR and CDR2 as FQNEAQ (reference sequence). CDR3 length: 17 residues. The CDR3 here is CASTPPTGVGVTDTQYF. DNA for the CDR3: TGTGCCAGCACCCCCCCTACAGGGGTAGGGGTGACAGATACGCAGTATTTT.

The rearrangement joins TRBV10-3 to TRBJ1-2; 7 nucleotides line up with TRBD1. CDR1 is ENHRY and CDR2 is SYGVKD in the germline V gene. CDR3 length: 14 amino acids. V trimming: 0 bases; J trimming: 4 bases; junction bases outside the gene matches: 2. The CDR3 reads CAISESQGLYGYTF. As DNA, the CDR3 is TGTGCCATCAGTGAGTCACAGGGGCTCTATGGCTACACCTTC.

The J gene is TRBJ2-1, the V gene TRBV6-4; 9 bases map to TRBD2. The trim removed 5 bases at V and 9 bases at J, leaving 8 bases unmatched. Germline V gene data show CDR1 as MRHNA and CDR2 as SNTAGT. This CDR3 comprises 14 residues. The CDR3 DNA follows: TGTGCCAGCAGTTTGGCGGGGGGGGCCTTTGAGCAGTTCTTC. This translates into CASSLAGGAFEQFF.

The V call is TRBV20-1, the J call TRBJ1-2; D possibly corresponds to TRBD1 (6 bases). The germline V and J ends were trimmed by 3 bases and 6 bases, with 11 bases remaining between them. The CDR3 runs 12 residues. CDR1 is DFQATT, CDR2 SNEGSKA, per germline (reference sequence). CDR3 loop: CSASSRGHGYTF. CDR3 coding DNA: TGCAGTGCTAGTAGCAGGGGCCATGGCTACACCTTC.

J is TRBJ1-1 and V is TRBV12-5; TRBD1 is a possible D gene (5 bases). The CDR3 runs 13 residues. V was clipped by 6 bases and J by 4 bases, with 12 bases between them. Germline loops: CDR1 LGHNT, CDR2 FRNRAP. The CDR3 protein is CASGLQGGTEAFF. DNA for the CDR3: TGTGCTAGTGGCCTCCAGGGTGGCACTGAAGCTTTCTTT.

This clone showed up just a few times. This chain uses TRBV19 with TRBJ1-6; no definite D call. Trimming took off 5 bases at V and 8 bases at J, with 10 bases between the two ends. CDR3 size: 13 residues. Per the germline V gene, CDR1 is LNHDA and CDR2 is SQIVND (reference sequence). Here the CDR3 reads CASSPRPHSPLHF. Here the CDR3 DNA reads TGTGCCAGTAGTCCTAGACCCCATTCACCCCTCCACTTT.

The table lists this clone with a few counts. This chain uses TRBV3-1 (or the pseudogene TRBV3-2) with TRBJ2-1, with 8 bases fitting TRBD2. The length of the CDR3 is 15 residues. Germline V CDR1 and CDR2: LGHDT, YNNKEL (reference sequence). Unmatched junction bases numbered 3, after V lost 1 base and J lost 4 bases. The CDR3 sequence is CASSQGLAYYNEQFF. CDR3 nucleotide sequence: TGTGCCAGCAGCCAAGGACTAGCGTATTACAATGAGCAGTTCTTC.

The J gene is TRBJ2-2, the V gene TRBV19; TRBD1 matches at 7 bases. The ends lost 9 bases at V and 3 bases at J; junction bases unmatched: 13. Germline loops: CDR1 LNHDA, CDR2 SQIVND (reference sequence). CDR3 size: 16 residues. CDR3 in amino acids: CASERGQPTHTGELFF. The DNA of the CDR3 is TGTGCCAGCGAAAGGGGGCAGCCGACCCACACCGGGGAGCTGTTTTTT.